The sequence of this T cell receptor (beta chain) was determined in a study of CD8 T cells in Susac syndrome. The authors carried out high-throughput sequencing of TCR beta. They applied it to CD8+ and CD4+ T cells obtained from blood. TEMRA cells were FACS-enriched, with CD8+ and CD4+ T cells isolated negatively. CDR1 and CDR2 from the germline V gene are DFQATT and SNEGSKA (reference sequence). This CDR3 region has 13 residues. Trimming cost V 3 bases and J 2 bases, with 9 bases left between them. As for this clonotype: No antigen is known for it.

Study results and limitations: An acknowledgment was made by the study that its TCR sequencing and HLA analysis involved relatively few individuals.

Random hexamers were used to reverse transcribe roughly 0.5 to 1 ug of RNA. TCR beta CDR3 was amplified by immunoSEQ multiplex PCR. This amplification extended across 54 Vbeta and 13 Jbeta segments. Using its own MiXCR run on the immunoSEQ multiplex PCR reads, TCRdb lists one record per CDR3 protein. The sample shows 160,000 or so distinct CDR3 sequences, over 85% of them seen only once. The chain combines TRBV20-1 with TRBJ2-3; maybe TRBD1 (5 bases). This clonotype was sampled from a human donor in good health. The sequenced sample was CD4+ T cells from PBMCs. This chain's CDR3 is CSASGQDTDTQYF. CDR3 sequence (DNA): TGCAGTGCTAGCGGACAAGACACAGATACGCAGTATTTT.